This TCR beta chain is drawn from a study of type 1 regulatory T cells. Across the whole study: This in vitro CD4 product, T-allo10, is enriched for Tr1 cells and alloantigen-specific. Points from the study as a whole: Compared with non-type 1 regulatory T cells, type 1 regulatory T cells showed a more restricted TCR repertoire.

V dropped 3 bases and J dropped 0; count of bases not matched to a gene: 3. The CDR3 extends over 16 amino acids. CDR1 SGHRS and CDR2 YFSETQ come from the germline V gene. Via MiXCR, TCRdb re-called the reads, giving one row per CDR3 protein. The data show roughly 46,000 distinct CDR3 sequences, 9.5% to 15% seen once. This clonotype was detected ten times or more. Antigen unknown. V usage is TRBV5-1 and J usage is TRBJ2-1; TRBD2 aligns across 10 bases. The sequence derives from a human donor in good health. Source material: cultured non-Tr1 T cells, either the whole culture or a sorted T cell fraction (not recorded which). The CDR3 bases are TGCGCCAGCAGCTACAGCGGGAGGGCCTCCTACAATGAGCAGTTCTTC. Amino acid sequence: CASSYSGRASYNEQFF. Variable domain in full (rest from reference TRBV5-1 and TRBJ2-1): KAGVTQTPRYLIKTRGQQVTLSCSPISGHRSVSWYQQTPGQGLQFLFEYFSETQRNKGNFPGRFSGRQFSNSRSEMNVSTLELGDSALYLCASSYSGRASYNEQFFGPGTRLTVL.